This T cell receptor beta chain was sequenced for a study of T cell responses to AZD1222 COVID-19 vaccine. There are 16 residues in the CDR3. V lost 1 base, J lost 5 bases, and 10 bases stayed unmatched. Germline-derived CDR1 and CDR2 are SGHVS and FQNEAQ. Generated by immunoSEQ multiplex PCR, the TCRdb table keeps only in-frame clones and is missing some. The table shows more than 150,000 clones, with 85% to 95% occurring only once. The sequencing used peripheral blood, collected on day 0 of AZD1222 vaccination. This sequence originates from an adult in good health. The V gene is TRBV7-8, the J gene TRBJ1-1; 7 bases are shared with TRBD1. The CDR3 is CASSLVAQGVHTEAFF. The CDR3 DNA reads as TGTGCCAGCAGCTTAGTCGCGCAGGGGGTTCATACTGAAGCTTTCTTT.